The clone carrying this T cell receptor (beta chain) was seen many times. Its antigen is currently unknown. The record originates from a study of T cell clonality in common variable immunodeficiency. The study, taken as a whole, reports: TCRbeta clonality was increased in CVID versus healthy controls. Links between repertoire features and CVID complications were heterogeneity-limited.

Sequenced by immunoSEQ multiplex PCR; TCRdb stores in-frame clones only, minus some. Singletons are absent from the sample, which has about 64,000 clones. This TCR derives from a person aged 18 to 70 in good health. Sequenced material: peripheral blood mononuclear cells.

Incomplete CDR3 DNA: TGTGCCAGCAAAGGCACTGAA. Translation: CASKGTE. In full, the CDR3 reads CASKGTEAFF. The chain uses TRBV11-2 and TRBJ1-1; D not resolved. The read ends 3 residues shy of where the CDR3 ends; the end is completed using the germline J gene. V lost 7 bases and J 4 bases, leaving 4 bases between the germline ends. The CDR3 is 10 amino acids. Germline CDR1 SGHAT, CDR2 FQNNGV.